This entry features one TCR beta chain sequence. RNA, once extracted, was reverse transcribed into cDNA for use as the sequencing template. Profiled with immunoSEQ multiplex PCR; TCRdb holds only in-frame clones, not every one. This repertoire shows over 200,000 clones, 50% to 70% found once; its top ten account for less than 0.6%. The CDR3 is 13 amino acids. Germline CDR1 is MNHEY and CDR2 is SVGAGI. This sample stems from a study of CD8+ T cells in alopecia areata. Sequencing was performed on CD4+ T cells sorted from blood, taken at week 0. This chain connects TRBV6-5 to TRBJ2-7, with 7 bases that match TRBD1. The DNA end is a closer match to TRBJ2-1, so the J assignment may be wrong. The receptor was derived from a human donor with alopecia areata. The CDR3 spells CASSGQAQNEQFF. The CDR3 nucleotides are TGTGCCAGCAGCGGACAGGCACAAAATGAGCAGTTCTTC.